A single sample is the source of the 27 T cell receptor beta chains below, sequenced in a study of human T cells and chemical hapten exposure. Sample time point: patch test 2, 6 weeks after DPC sensitization. As to treatment: therapeutic diphenylcyclopropenone sensitization with weekly scalp DPC. Each CDR3 protein is one row after TCRdb ran MiXCR on the RACE reads. The sample lists under 450,000 distinct CDR3 sequences, just under 6.5% occurring once. The sample was whole blood, taken in connection with sensitization to the hapten diphenylcyclopropenone (DPC). These receptors originate from a woman aged 18-35 years with alopecia areata. Some clones in this sample may be carry-over from other donors' samples.

This clonotype was seen ten or more times. V gene TRBV18 combines with J gene TRBJ1-5; weak D call: TRBD1 (6 bases). The CDR3 has 13 amino acids. Germline lookup yields CDR1 KGHSH and CDR2 LQKENI. V shed 5 bases and J shed 7 bases, with 12 bases lying between them. The CDR3 DNA is TGTGCCAGCTCATCTGACAGGAACCAGCCCCAGCATTTT. Translation: CASSSDRNQPQHF. The variable domain in full, with the rest retrieved from reference TRBV18 and TRBJ1-5, is NAGVMQNPRHLVRRRGQEARLRCSPMKGHSHVYWYRQLPEEGLKFMVYLQKENIIDESGMPKERFSAEFPKEGPSILRIQQVVRGDSAAYFCASSSDRNQPQHFGDGTRLSIL.

The chain combines TRBV12-3 or TRBV12-4 with TRBJ1-6; D remains ambiguous. The CDR3 sequence is 14 residues long. Trimming left V 0 bases short and J 9 bases short, with 9 bases between. CDR3 nucleotide sequence: TGTGCCAGCAGTTTAGCGCTTCACGGTTCACCCCTCCACTTT. It yields the protein CASSLALHGSPLHF.

This clonotype was seen at least ten times. The V and J genes are TRBV9 and TRBJ1-4; D is unresolved. Germline V gene data show CDR1 as SGDLS and CDR2 as YYNGEE. This CDR3 is built from 15 residues. V was cut by 2 bases and J by 0 bases, with 8 bases left in between. CDR3 DNA sequence: TGTGCCAGCAGCGTTCAATCGACAACTAATGAAAAACTGTTTTTT. It is translated as CASSVQSTTNEKLFF.

This clonotype was detected ten times or more. The genes are TRBV5-1 and TRBJ1-4, with 8 bases lining up with TRBD1. With V trimmed by 4 bases and J by 8 bases, 10 bases remained unmatched. Germline V CDR1 and CDR2: SGHRS, YFSETQ. The CDR3 contains 15 residues. CDR3 amino acids: CASSVGPTGDEKLFF. CDR3 nucleotides: TGCGCCAGCAGCGTAGGACCGACAGGGGACGAAAAACTGTTTTTT.

This chain connects TRBV28 to TRBJ1-2; 8 bases fit TRBD1. The V gene's germline CDR1 is MDHEN and CDR2 SYDVKM. V trimming: 4 bases; J trimming: 3 bases; junction bases outside the gene matches: 19. The CDR3 spans 19 residues. CDR3 amino acids: CASSSPAGQAILVYYGYTF. The CDR3 DNA is TGTGCCAGCAGTTCTCCGGCGGGACAGGCGATTTTAGTGTACTATGGCTACACCTTC.

This clonotype appeared a few times. V gene TRBV4-2 combines with J gene TRBJ2-1; TRBD2 aligns across 10 bases. The V and J ends lost 7 bases and 2 bases, in that order; junction bases with no gene match: 11. The germline CDR1 and CDR2 sequences are LGHNA and YNFKEQ. The CDR3 has 17 amino acids. CDR3 loop: CASTISASGGTYNEQFF. CDR3 nucleotides: TGTGCCAGCACTATCTCGGCTAGCGGGGGTACCTACAATGAGCAGTTCTTC.

The chain uses TRBV2 and TRBJ2-5; TRBD1 agrees at 8 bases. Trimming removed 8 bases from V and 1 base from J; junction bases left unmatched: 3. Germline V gene sequence: CDR1 SNHLY, CDR2 FYNNEI. CDR3 length: 13 residues. The DNA of the CDR3 is TGTGCCAGCTCGGGACAGGCCCAAGAGACCCAGTACTTC. It is translated as CASSGQAQETQYF.

This clonotype was counted a few times. This chain links TRBV20-1 with TRBJ2-3; D unclear. V was shortened by 1 base and J by 5 bases, with 13 bases between the two germline ends. The CDR3 loop spans 14 amino acids. The V gene's germline CDR1 is DFQATT and CDR2 SNEGSKA (reference sequence). CDR3 DNA sequence: TGCAGTGCTAGAGTCCCTAAATGGGGAGATACGCAGTATTTT. Encoded protein: CSARVPKWGDTQYF.

This clonotype occurred many times. The genes are TRBV5-4 and TRBJ1-5, with D uncertain. This CDR3 spans 14 amino acids. V lost 1 base to trimming and J lost 0 bases, with 5 bases between them. Germline CDR1 SGHNT, CDR2 YYREEE (reference sequence). The DNA for the CDR3 is TGTGCCAGCAGCTTGCGTAATAGCAATCAGCCCCAGCATTTT. This codes for CASSLRNSNQPQHF.

The chain links TRBV9 to TRBJ1-1; D is undetermined. The CDR3 consists of 13 residues. V gave up 0 bases and J gave up 8 bases, with 11 bases separating them. Looked up from germline, CDR1 is SGDLS and CDR2 is YYNGEE. CDR3 DNA: TGTGCCAGCAGCGTAGTGATGGATGTAGAAGCTTTCTTT. It is translated as CASSVVMDVEAFF.

Regarding this clonotype: The junction does not match germline at one end; this may be a read error. J is TRBJ1-1 and V is TRBV28; possibly TRBD1 for D (6 bases). Germline CDR1 is MDHEN and CDR2 is SYDVKM. The CDR3 spans 15 residues. The CDR3 DNA is TGTGCCTGCAGTTTAATTGACAGGAGGAACACTGAAGCTTTCTTT. This encodes CACSLIDRRNTEAFF.

This clonotype was counted at least ten times. The chain couples TRBV5-6 to TRBJ1-1, with 10 bases matching TRBD1. CDR1 and CDR2 (germline): SGHDT, YYEEEE. Unmatched junction bases numbered 4, after V lost 3 bases and J lost 5 bases. The CDR3 runs to 14 residues. As DNA, the CDR3 is TGTGCCAGCAGCTGGGACAGGGGAACGACTGAAGCTTTCTTT. Residues: CASSWDRGTTEAFF. Based on the CDR3 plus reference TRBV5-6 and TRBJ1-1, the full variable domain is DAGVTQSPTHLIKTRGQQVTLRCSPKSGHDTVSWYQQALGQGPQFIFQYYEEEERQRGNFPDRFSGHQFPNYSSELNVNALLLGDSALYLCASSWDRGTTEAFFGQGTRLTVV.

In its sample, this clonotype was seen a few times. The chain is built from TRBV20-1 and TRBJ2-7; tentative D call: TRBD2 (6 bases). Germline V gene sequence: CDR1 DFQATT, CDR2 SNEGSKA (reference sequence). The CDR3 contains 13 residues. Trimming took 7 bases from V and 5 from J, leaving 18 bases between them. The CDR3 sequence is CSDPKEGGDEQYF. In DNA form, the CDR3 reads TGCAGTGATCCGAAGGAGGGAGGCGACGAGCAGTACTTC.

This clonotype was counted at least ten times. The chain links TRBV27 to TRBJ1-4, with D unclear. Germline V gene sequence: CDR1 MNHEY, CDR2 SMNVEV (reference sequence). The CDR3 contains 13 residues. V was trimmed by 4 bases and J by 5 bases, leaving 8 bases between them. The CDR3 loop reads CASSWAENEKLFF. The CDR3 nucleotides are TGTGCCAGCAGTTGGGCCGAAAATGAAAAACTGTTTTTT.

The J gene is TRBJ1-1, the V gene TRBV29-1; TRBD1 might be the D (5 bases). The V gene lost 6 bases and the J gene lost 0 bases, with 8 bases spanning the gap. This CDR3 region has 12 residues. In germline, CDR1 is SQVTM, CDR2 ANQGSEA. The CDR3 DNA reads TGCAGCGTGGGGGACGTGAACACTGAAGCTTTCTTT. It specifies CSVGDVNTEAFF.

The sample holds many counts of this clonotype. The chain employs TRBV7-6 and TRBJ1-6; D gene uncertain. In germline, CDR1 is SGHVS, CDR2 FNYEAQ. The germline V and J ends were trimmed by 4 bases and 7 bases, with 8 bases remaining between them. The CDR3 contains 13 residues. CDR3 DNA sequence: TGTGCCAGCAGCTCTCGACGGAATTCACCCCTCCACTTT. This sequence encodes CASSSRRNSPLHF.

This clonotype was counted ten times or more. The chain links TRBV14 to TRBJ2-7, with D perhaps TRBD1 (5 bases). From germline, CDR1 is SGHDN and CDR2 FVKESK. V gave up 1 base and J gave up 4 bases, with 8 bases separating them. The CDR3 extends over 13 amino acids. CDR3 sequence: CASSQVSGYEQYF. The DNA for the CDR3 is TGTGCCAGCAGCCAAGTGTCAGGGTACGAGCAGTACTTC.

This clonotype was observed a few times. V gene TRBV7-9 combines with J gene TRBJ2-3; a weak D match, TRBD2 (7 bases). Germline loops: CDR1 SEHNR, CDR2 FQNEAQ (reference sequence). The length of the CDR3 is 17 residues. Deletions cut 5 bases from V and 8 bases from J, with 26 bases between. In DNA, the CDR3 is TGTGCCAGCAGCCCCCAGGGGCGGGGGCCTTCCTGGGGTACGCAGTATTTT. Translation: CASSPQGRGPSWGTQYF.

This sequence joins TRBV4-3 and TRBJ2-3; 11 nucleotides line up with TRBD2. Germline trimming cut 0 bases from V and 6 bases from J; bases unmatched to any gene: 5. This CDR3 contains 16 residues. The germline gives CDR1 LGHNA, CDR2 YSLEER. The CDR3 loop is CASSQDFSGGADTQYF. DNA for the CDR3: TGCGCCAGCAGCCAAGATTTTAGCGGGGGGGCGGATACGCAGTATTTT.

This clonotype has a handful of counts. The chain carries TRBV6-1 and TRBJ2-6; D is unresolved. This CDR3 is built from 15 residues. The V gene's germline CDR1 is MNHNS and CDR2 SASEGT. Trimming removed 7 bases from V and 4 bases from J, with 14 bases in between. CDR3: CASTPIVTGANVLTF. The CDR3 DNA sequence: TGTGCCAGCACCCCCATTGTGACGGGGGCCAACGTCCTGACTTTC.

V and J are TRBV28 and TRBJ2-2; 8 bases fit TRBD2. The trim removed 5 bases at V and 4 bases at J, leaving 6 bases unmatched. Germline CDR1 is MDHEN and CDR2 is SYDVKM. The CDR3 has 15 residues. In DNA, the CDR3 is TGTGCCAGCAGTACGAGCGGGGGCCCCACCGGGGAGCTGTTTTTT. Its protein product is CASSTSGGPTGELFF.

This clonotype was counted only a few times. V is TRBV15 and J is TRBJ2-7; D might be TRBD2 (6 bases). The CDR3 consists of 16 residues. Germline lookup yields CDR1 LNHNV and CDR2 YYDKDF (reference sequence). V shed 3 bases and J shed 0 bases, with 15 bases lying between them. CDR3 sequence reads: CATSSPGGRSSYEQYF. The CDR3 DNA is TGTGCCACCAGCAGCCCCGGGGGACGGAGCTCCTACGAGCAGTACTTC. The complete variable domain, with remaining parts taken from reference TRBV15 and TRBJ2-7, reads DAMVIQNPRYQVTQFGKPVTLSCSQTLNHNVMYWYQQKSSQAPKLLFHYYDKDFNNEADTPDNFQSRRPNTSFCFLDIRSPGLGDTAMYLCATSSPGGRSSYEQYFGPGTRLTVT.

The CDR3 DNA sequence: TGCAGTGCGCAACCCGGGACTAGCGTATGGGAGACCCAGTACTTC. Encoded protein: CSAQPGTSVWETQYF. The rearrangement uses TRBV20-1 and TRBJ2-5; 10 nucleotides align to TRBD2. Germline V gene data show CDR1 as DFQATT and CDR2 as SNEGSKA (reference sequence). Germline trimming cut 6 bases from V and 5 bases from J; bases unmatched to any gene: 12. The CDR3 is made up of 15 amino acids.

This clonotype has a count of ten or more. This sequence joins TRBV7-9 and TRBJ1-1; TRBD1 is a possible D gene (5 bases). The V gene lost 5 bases and the J gene lost 6 bases, with 10 bases spanning the gap. Germline-derived CDR1 and CDR2 are SEHNR and FQNEAQ (reference sequence). The CDR3 extends over 12 amino acids. The CDR3 reads CASSHGQAEAFF. CDR3 sequence (DNA): TGTGCCAGCAGCCACGGACAAGCTGAAGCTTTCTTT.

Many counts were recorded for this clonotype. The chain links TRBV7-2 to TRBJ1-1; D is unresolved. CDR3 length equals 13 residues. Between the trimmed V and J ends, which lost 3 bases and 8 bases, there was a span of 13 bases. The germline gives CDR1 SGHTA, CDR2 FQGNSA. CDR3 coding DNA: TGTGCCAGCAGCTTCTCCGGGTTGAAGGAAGCTTTCTTT. Protein sequence: CASSFSGLKEAFF.

This clonotype has a handful of counts. The chain is built from TRBV12-3 or TRBV12-4 and TRBJ2-3; the D is unclear. CDR3 length: 14 amino acids. V lost 5 bases, J lost 6 bases, and 15 bases lay in between. The CDR3 region is CASSMGGGRDTQYF. The CDR3 nucleotides are TGTGCCAGCAGTATGGGCGGCGGACGCGATACGCAGTATTTT.

The chain recombines TRBV7-3 with TRBJ1-1; perhaps TRBD1 as D (5 bases). The CDR3 covers 13 residues. The germline CDR1 and CDR2 sequences are SGHTA and FQGTGA. V was cut by 4 bases and J by 6 bases, with 12 bases left in between. The CDR3 DNA is TGTGCCAGCAGCTCCTCCCAGGGTGCTGAAGCTTTCTTT. Translation: CASSSSQGAEAFF.